The 17 T cell receptor beta chains listed next were all sequenced from one sample in a study of T cells after posttransplantation cyclophosphamide. Produced via immunoSEQ multiplex PCR; TCRdb's table is partial and in-frame only. The repertoire includes about 8,000 clones, approximately 92% of them detected once, and 3.9% sits in the top ten. The sequencing sample was made of CD4+ T cells sorted from blood. Receptors were obtained from a woman between 50 and 59 years old in good health and a related stem cell transplant donor.

V usage is TRBV11-2 and J usage is TRBJ2-7, with 8 bases matching TRBD2. V trimming: 0 bases; J trimming: 3 bases; junction bases outside the gene matches: 10. The CDR3 is 17 residues long. Germline V lookup: CDR1 SGHAT, CDR2 FQNNGV. Here the CDR3 DNA reads TGTGCCAGCAGCTTAGATTCGGGGGGGCTCCCCCTCTACGAGCAGTACTTC. This translates into CASSLDSGGLPLYEQYF.

This chain joins TRBV28 and TRBJ2-1; perhaps TRBD2 as D (7 bases). CDR1 and CDR2 (germline): MDHEN, SYDVKM. The V end was cut by 2 bases, the J end by 5 bases, with 10 bases between. The CDR3 is made up of 14 amino acids. CDR3 sequence (DNA): TGTGCCAGCAGTTTACGGGGGGCGAACAATGAGCAGTTCTTC. Translated: CASSLRGANNEQFF.

The chain carries TRBV25-1 and TRBJ1-5; TRBD1 might be the D (5 bases). Germline V gene data show CDR1 as MGHDK and CDR2 as SYGVNS. V gave up 5 bases and J gave up 2 bases, with 16 bases separating them. The CDR3 is 16 residues long. CDR3: CASSPPAQGGNQPQHF. The DNA for the CDR3 is TGTGCCAGCAGTCCCCCGGCCCAGGGCGGCAATCAGCCCCAGCATTTT.

This clone has just one count. The J gene is TRBJ1-2, the V gene TRBV19; TRBD1 matches 8 bases. J was trimmed by 2 bases and V by 5 bases; bases with no gene match: 7. The CDR3 spans 15 residues. Germline lookup yields CDR1 LNHDA and CDR2 SQIVND (reference sequence). Written as DNA, the CDR3 is TGTGCCAGTAGTTCTCTCAGGGGGCAGAACTATGGCTACACCTTC. Residues: CASSSLRGQNYGYTF.

The chain combines TRBV4-1 with TRBJ1-1; 10 bases match TRBD1. Germline V gene data show CDR1 as MGHRA and CDR2 as YSYEKL. The CDR3 spans 15 residues. The junction had 13 bases not matched to a gene; V was cut back by 4 bases and J by 11 bases. Written as DNA, the CDR3 is TGCGCCAGCAGCCCCATCGACAGGGGGCAAAGTAACGCTTTCTTT. As protein: CASSPIDRGQSNAFF.

This clone has only a few counts. The CDR3 region has the DNA TGTGCCAGCACCCCCCCCGGGAGCAATCAGCCCCAGCATTTT. Translated: CASTPPGSNQPQHF. The V call is TRBV10-3, the J call TRBJ1-5; D unclear. V was trimmed by 10 bases and J by 1 base, leaving 14 bases between them. CDR3 length equals 14 residues. CDR1 is ENHRY, CDR2 SYGVKD, per germline.

The chain carries TRBV2 and TRBJ2-2; a possible D gene is TRBD2 (7 bases). Between the trimmed V and J ends, which lost 10 bases and 0 bases, there was a span of 12 bases. The germline CDR1 and CDR2 sequences are SNHLY and FYNNEI. This CDR3 comprises 14 residues. CDR3 coding DNA: TGTGCCACCCGCGGGGGCCCGAACACCGGGGAGCTGTTTTTT. This codes for CATRGGPNTGELFF. Combining the CDR3 with reference TRBV2 and TRBJ2-2 gives the whole variable domain EPEVTQTPSHQVTQMGQEVILRCVPISNHLYFYWYRQILGQKVEFLVSFYNNEISEKSEIFDDQFSVERPDGSNFTLKIRSTKLEDSAMYFCATRGGPNTGELFFGEGSRLTVL.

This clone was recorded only once. The chain joins TRBV4-2 to TRBJ1-2; D is possibly TRBD1 (6 bases). Germline V gene data show CDR1 as LGHNA and CDR2 as YNFKEQ. The CDR3 sequence is 15 residues long. V gave up 0 bases and J gave up 4 bases, with 12 bases separating them. CDR3 nucleotide sequence: TGTGCCAGCAGCCAAGATGGAGGACAGAGCTATGGCTACACCTTC. It codes for CASSQDGGQSYGYTF.

The chain is built from TRBV7-2 and TRBJ2-7, with 8 positions matching TRBD2. This CDR3 has 14 amino acids. J gave up 3 bases and V 8 bases, and 9 bases lay outside the gene matches. CDR1 and CDR2 from the germline V gene are SGHTA and FQGNSA. CDR3 nucleotides: TGTGCCAGCTGCACCGGGACTAGTGGCTACGAGCAGTACTTC. It encodes CASCTGTSGYEQYF. The full variable domain, its missing parts supplied by reference TRBV7-2 and TRBJ2-7, is GAGVSQSPSNKVTEKGKDVELRCDPISGHTALYWYRQSLGQGLEFLIYFQGNSAPDKSGLPSDRFSAERTGGSVSTLTIQRTQQEDSAVYLCASCTGTSGYEQYFGPGTRLTVT.

The chain employs TRBV27 and TRBJ2-1; 8 bases line up with TRBD1. CDR1 MNHEY and CDR2 SMNVEV come from the germline V gene (reference sequence). The CDR3 is made up of 13 amino acids. V lost 4 bases, J lost 6 bases, and 2 bases stayed unmatched. DNA of the CDR3: TGTGCCAGCAGTTCCACAGGGGGCAATGAGCAGTTCTTC. It translates to CASSSTGGNEQFF.

The chain recombines TRBV16 with TRBJ1-1; 9 nucleotides match TRBD1. Germline V lookup: CDR1 KGHSY, CDR2 FQNENV. V was clipped by 5 bases and J by 4 bases; unmatched bases: 8. This CDR3 is 15 amino acids long. The CDR3 protein is CASSVQQGAITEAFF. The CDR3 coding sequence is TGTGCCAGCAGCGTACAACAGGGGGCGATCACTGAAGCTTTCTTT.

This clone showed up just once. The chain joins TRBV7-9 to TRBJ2-5; D unclear. This CDR3 spans 15 amino acids. Germline V gives CDR1 SEHNR, CDR2 FQNEAQ (reference sequence). The ends were cut back, 2 bases at V and 1 base at J, with 11 bases in the middle. The CDR3 loop is CASSLWVRGQETQYF. The CDR3 DNA follows: TGTGCCAGCAGCTTATGGGTCCGCGGCCAAGAGACCCAGTACTTC. The full variable domain, completed using reference TRBV7-9 and TRBJ2-5, is DTGVSQNPRHKITKRGQNVTFRCDPISEHNRLYWYRQTLGQGPEFLTYFQNEAQLEKSRLLSDRFSAERPKGSFSTLEIQRTEQGDSAMYLCASSLWVRGQETQYFGPGTRLLVL.

This chain connects TRBV9 to TRBJ1-1; 8 bases are shared with TRBD1. Trimming removed 2 bases from V and 1 base from J; junction bases left unmatched: 10. CDR1 is SGDLS, CDR2 YYNGEE, per germline. This CDR3 spans 17 amino acids. The CDR3 is CASSVGAGGAQNTEAFF. CDR3 DNA sequence: TGTGCCAGCAGCGTCGGGGCAGGGGGCGCCCAGAACACTGAAGCTTTCTTT. The whole variable domain, remainder taken from reference TRBV9 and TRBJ1-1, is DSGVTQTPKHLITATGQRVTLRCSPRSGDLSVYWYQQSLDQGLQFLIQYYNGEERAKGNILERFSAQQFPDLHSELNLSSLELGDSALYFCASSVGAGGAQNTEAFFGQGTRLTVV.

CDR3 nucleotides: TGTGCCAGCAGCGTTGGGGGGGGAGGAGGAGAAGAGACCCAGTACTTC. The encoded protein is CASSVGGGGGEETQYF. The chain links TRBV9 to TRBJ2-5, with 7 bases fitting TRBD2. The CDR3 is 16 residues long. V was clipped by 2 bases and J by 3 bases; unmatched bases: 10. The germline V gene encodes CDR1 SGDLS and CDR2 YYNGEE.

V gene TRBV7-8 combines with J gene TRBJ2-7; D perhaps matches TRBD2 (6 bases). The CDR3 consists of 18 residues. V was clipped by 1 base and J by 1 base, with 20 bases between them. The germline V gene encodes CDR1 SGHVS and CDR2 FQNEAQ. This CDR3 is CASSLVRGFWSESYEQYF. The CDR3 region has the DNA TGTGCCAGCAGCTTAGTCCGGGGGTTTTGGTCTGAGTCCTACGAGCAGTACTTC.

CDR3 sequence: CASSIHGGTGELFF. The CDR3 DNA follows: TGTGCCAGTAGTATACACGGAGGGACTGGGGAGCTGTTTTTT. The chain joins TRBV19 to TRBJ2-2; D is possibly TRBD2 (6 bases). V was shortened by 2 bases and J by 8 bases, with 12 bases between the two germline ends. Germline V gene sequence: CDR1 LNHDA, CDR2 SQIVND (reference sequence). This CDR3 region has 14 residues.

This chain joins TRBV4-1 and TRBJ2-7; 9 positions match TRBD1. V was pared by 3 bases and J by 6 bases, with 9 bases of the junction left unmatched. Germline V gene lookup returns CDR1 MGHRA and CDR2 YSYEKL. This CDR3 spans 15 amino acids. The CDR3 loop reads CASSHQPGQGPEQYF. The CDR3 DNA is TGCGCCAGCAGCCATCAACCGGGACAGGGTCCCGAGCAGTACTTC.